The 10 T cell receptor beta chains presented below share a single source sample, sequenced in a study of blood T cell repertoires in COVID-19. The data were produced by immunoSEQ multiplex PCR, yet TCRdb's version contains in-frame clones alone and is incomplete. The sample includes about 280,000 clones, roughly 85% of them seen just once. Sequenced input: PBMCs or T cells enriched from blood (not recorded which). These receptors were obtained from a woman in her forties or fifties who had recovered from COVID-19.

The CDR3 DNA reads as TGCGCCAGCAGCTCAACTAGCGGGGGGGGTGAGCAGTTCTTC. It is translated as CASSSTSGGGEQFF. The rearrangement links TRBV5-1 to TRBJ2-1, with 13 bases that match TRBD2. The CDR3 runs to 14 residues. The germline CDR1 and CDR2 sequences are SGHRS and YFSETQ. The junction had 3 bases not matched to a gene; V was cut back by 3 bases and J by 9 bases.

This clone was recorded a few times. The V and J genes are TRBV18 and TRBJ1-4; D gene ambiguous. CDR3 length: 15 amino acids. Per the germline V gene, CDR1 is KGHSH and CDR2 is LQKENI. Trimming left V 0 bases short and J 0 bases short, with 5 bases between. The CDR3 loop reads CASSPPSATNEKLFF. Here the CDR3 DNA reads TGTGCCAGCTCACCACCCTCAGCAACTAATGAAAAACTGTTTTTT.

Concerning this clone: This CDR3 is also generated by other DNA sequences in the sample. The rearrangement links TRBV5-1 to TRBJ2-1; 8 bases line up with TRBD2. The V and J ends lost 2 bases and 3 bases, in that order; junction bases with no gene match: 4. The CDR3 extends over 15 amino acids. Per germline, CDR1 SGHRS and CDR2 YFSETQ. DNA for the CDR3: TGCGCCAGCAGCTTAGGGCTAGCGGGCTACAATGAGCAGTTCTTC. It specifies CASSLGLAGYNEQFF.

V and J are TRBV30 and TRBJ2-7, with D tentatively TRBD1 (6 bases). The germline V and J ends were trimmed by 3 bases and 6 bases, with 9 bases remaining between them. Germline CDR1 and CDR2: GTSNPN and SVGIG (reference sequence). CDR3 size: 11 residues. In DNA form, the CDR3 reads TGTGCCTGGAGCGTAGGGGGCGAGCAGTACTTC. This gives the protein CAWSVGGEQYF.

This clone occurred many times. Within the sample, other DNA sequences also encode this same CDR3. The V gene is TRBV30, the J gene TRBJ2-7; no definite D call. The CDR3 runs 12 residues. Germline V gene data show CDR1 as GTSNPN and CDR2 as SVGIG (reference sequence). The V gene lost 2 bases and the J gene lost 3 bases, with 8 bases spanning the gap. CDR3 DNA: TGTGCCTGGAGTAGCCCCGGCTACGAGCAGTACTTC. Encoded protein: CAWSSPGYEQYF. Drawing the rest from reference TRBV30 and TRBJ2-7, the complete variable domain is SQTIHQWPATLVQPVGSPLSLECTVEGTSNPNLYWYRQAAGRGLQLLFYSVGIGQISSEVPQNLSASRPQDRQFILSSKKLLLSDSGFYLCAWSSPGYEQYFGPGTRLTVT.

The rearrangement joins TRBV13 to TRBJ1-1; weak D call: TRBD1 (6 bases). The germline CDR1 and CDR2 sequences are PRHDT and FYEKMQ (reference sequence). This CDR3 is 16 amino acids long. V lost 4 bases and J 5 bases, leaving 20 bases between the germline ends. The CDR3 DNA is TGTGCCAGCAGCTATGGAGCACAGGGCCTTCGGACTGAAGCTTTCTTT. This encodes CASSYGAQGLRTEAFF.

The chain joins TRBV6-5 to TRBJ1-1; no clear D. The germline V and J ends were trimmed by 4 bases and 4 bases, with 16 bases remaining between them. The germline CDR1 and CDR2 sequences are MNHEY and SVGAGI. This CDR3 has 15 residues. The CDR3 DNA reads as TGTGCCAGCAGTTCCGACGGAGTGACGAGCACTGAAGCTTTCTTT. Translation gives CASSSDGVTSTEAFF.

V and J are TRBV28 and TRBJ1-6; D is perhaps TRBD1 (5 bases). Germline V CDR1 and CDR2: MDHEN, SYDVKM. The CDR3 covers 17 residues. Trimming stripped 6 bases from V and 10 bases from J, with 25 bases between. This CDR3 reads CASRLKWGVRGWSPLHF. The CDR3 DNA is TGTGCCAGCAGGTTGAAATGGGGGGTCCGGGGTTGGTCACCCCTCCACTTT. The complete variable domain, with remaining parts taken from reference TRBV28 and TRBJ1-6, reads DVKVTQSSRYLVKRTGEKVFLECVQDMDHENMFWYRQDPGLGLRLIYFSYDVKMKEKGDIPEGYSVSREKKERFSLILESASTNQTSMYLCASRLKWGVRGWSPLHFGNGTRLTVT.

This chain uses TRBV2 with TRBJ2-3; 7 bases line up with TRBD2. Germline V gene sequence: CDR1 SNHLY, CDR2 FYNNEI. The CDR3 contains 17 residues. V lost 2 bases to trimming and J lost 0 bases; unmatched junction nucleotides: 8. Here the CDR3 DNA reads TGTGCCAGCAGTGAAAGTGGGCAGCGGGACAGCACAGATACGCAGTATTTT. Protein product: CASSESGQRDSTDTQYF.

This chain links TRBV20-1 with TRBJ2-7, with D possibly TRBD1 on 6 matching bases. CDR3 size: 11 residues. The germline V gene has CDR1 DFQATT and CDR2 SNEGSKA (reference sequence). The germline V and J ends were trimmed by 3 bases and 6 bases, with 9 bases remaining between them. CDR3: CSASTGFEQYF. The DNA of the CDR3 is TGCAGTGCTAGTACAGGGTTCGAGCAGTACTTC.